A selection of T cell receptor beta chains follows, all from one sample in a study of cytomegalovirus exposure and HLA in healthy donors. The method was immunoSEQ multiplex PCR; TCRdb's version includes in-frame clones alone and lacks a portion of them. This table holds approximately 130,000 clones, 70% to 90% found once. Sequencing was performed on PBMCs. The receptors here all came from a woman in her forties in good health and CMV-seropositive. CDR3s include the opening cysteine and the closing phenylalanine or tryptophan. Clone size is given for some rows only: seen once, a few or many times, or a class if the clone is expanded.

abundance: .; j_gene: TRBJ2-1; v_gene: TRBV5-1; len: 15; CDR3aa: CASSLGVNSYNEQFF
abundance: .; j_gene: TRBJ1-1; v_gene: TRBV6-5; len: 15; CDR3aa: CASSYRGTMNTEAFF
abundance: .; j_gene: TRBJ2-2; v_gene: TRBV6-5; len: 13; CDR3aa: CASSYLGTGELFF
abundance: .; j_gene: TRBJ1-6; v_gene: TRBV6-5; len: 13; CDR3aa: CASSYGTGGPLHF
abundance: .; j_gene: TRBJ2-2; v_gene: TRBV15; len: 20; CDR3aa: CATSRDNGQIIGANTGELFF
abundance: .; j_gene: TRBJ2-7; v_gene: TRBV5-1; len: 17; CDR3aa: CASSLQTSGGSSYEQYF
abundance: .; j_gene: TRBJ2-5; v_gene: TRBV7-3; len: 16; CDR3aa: CASSFSLGTAQETQYF
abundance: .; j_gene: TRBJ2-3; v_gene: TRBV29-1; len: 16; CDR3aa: CSVEDQTSGSTDTQYF
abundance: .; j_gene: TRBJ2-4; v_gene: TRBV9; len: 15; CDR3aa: CASSTRGSGENIQYF
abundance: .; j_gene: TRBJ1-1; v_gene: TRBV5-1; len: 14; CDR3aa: CASRRSQGSTEAFF
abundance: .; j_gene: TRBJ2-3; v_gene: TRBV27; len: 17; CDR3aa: CASSLPGTSGSRDTQYF
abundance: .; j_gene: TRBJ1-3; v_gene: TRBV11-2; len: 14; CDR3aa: CASSLQGSQNTIYF
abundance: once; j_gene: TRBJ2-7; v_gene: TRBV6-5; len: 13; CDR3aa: CASSGTGELEQYF
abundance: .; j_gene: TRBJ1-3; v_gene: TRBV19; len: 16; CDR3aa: CASSIAGQGSGNTIYF
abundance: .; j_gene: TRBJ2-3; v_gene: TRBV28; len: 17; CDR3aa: CASSLQIAGRATDTQYF
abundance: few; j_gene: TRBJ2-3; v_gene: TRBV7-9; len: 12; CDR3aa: CASSWDLNTQYF
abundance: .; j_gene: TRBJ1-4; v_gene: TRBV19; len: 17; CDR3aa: CASSASYSGKQNEKLFF
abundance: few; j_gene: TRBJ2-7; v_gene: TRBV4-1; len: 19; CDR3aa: CASSQDPGASGGVFGEQYF
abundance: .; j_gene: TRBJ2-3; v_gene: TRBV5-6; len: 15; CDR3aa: CASSVTGGGTDTQYF
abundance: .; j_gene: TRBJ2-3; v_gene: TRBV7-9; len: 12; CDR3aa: CASSKQVNTQYF
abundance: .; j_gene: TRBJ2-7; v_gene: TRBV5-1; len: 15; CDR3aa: CASSLGLALSYEQYF
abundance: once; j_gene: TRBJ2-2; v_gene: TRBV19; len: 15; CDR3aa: CASSIDLGRRRELFF
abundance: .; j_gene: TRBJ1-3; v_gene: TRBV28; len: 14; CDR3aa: CASTTGGSGNTIYF
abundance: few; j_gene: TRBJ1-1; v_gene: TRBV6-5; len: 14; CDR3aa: CASRRDSSRTEAFF
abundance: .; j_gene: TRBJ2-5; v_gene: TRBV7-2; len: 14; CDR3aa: CASSNPGTGETQYF
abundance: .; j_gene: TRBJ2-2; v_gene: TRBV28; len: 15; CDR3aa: CASSLRTSGRGELFF
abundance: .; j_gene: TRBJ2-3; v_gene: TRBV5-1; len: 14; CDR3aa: CASSLSLSTDTQYF
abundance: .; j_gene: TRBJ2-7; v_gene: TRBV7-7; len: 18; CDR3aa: CASSSRTGEVERSYEQYF
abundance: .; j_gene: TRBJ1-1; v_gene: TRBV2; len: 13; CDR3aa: CASGGQDFTEAFF
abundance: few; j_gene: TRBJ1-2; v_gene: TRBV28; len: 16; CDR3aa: CASVFVTGSANYGYTF
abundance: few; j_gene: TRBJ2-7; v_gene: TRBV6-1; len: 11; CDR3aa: CASTPGYEQYF
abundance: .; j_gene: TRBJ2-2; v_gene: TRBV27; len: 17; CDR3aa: CASSLRAFGIDAGELFF
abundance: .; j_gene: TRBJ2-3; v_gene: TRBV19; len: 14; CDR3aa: CASIQGASTDTQYF
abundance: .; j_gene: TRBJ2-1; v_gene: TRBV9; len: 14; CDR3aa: CASSVGGRAPEQFF
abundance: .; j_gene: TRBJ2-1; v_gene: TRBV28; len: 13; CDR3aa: CASSTLADNEQFF
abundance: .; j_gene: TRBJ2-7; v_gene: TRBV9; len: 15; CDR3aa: CASSPGQGAAYEQYF
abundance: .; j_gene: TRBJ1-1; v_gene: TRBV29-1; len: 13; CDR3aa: CSVPGTGRTEAFF
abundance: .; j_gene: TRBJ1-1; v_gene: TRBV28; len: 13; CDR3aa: CASSLWPGANAFF
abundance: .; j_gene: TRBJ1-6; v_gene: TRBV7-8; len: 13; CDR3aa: CASSPAGAVTLHF
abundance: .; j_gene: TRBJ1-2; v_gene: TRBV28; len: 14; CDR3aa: CASSPLGLGYGYTF
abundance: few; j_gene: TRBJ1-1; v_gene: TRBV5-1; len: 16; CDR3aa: CASSLDTSIANTEAFF
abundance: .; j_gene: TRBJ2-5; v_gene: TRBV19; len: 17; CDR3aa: CASSPSSGGIRGETQYF
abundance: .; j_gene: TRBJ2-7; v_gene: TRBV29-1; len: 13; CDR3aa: CSVDMGQGYEQYF